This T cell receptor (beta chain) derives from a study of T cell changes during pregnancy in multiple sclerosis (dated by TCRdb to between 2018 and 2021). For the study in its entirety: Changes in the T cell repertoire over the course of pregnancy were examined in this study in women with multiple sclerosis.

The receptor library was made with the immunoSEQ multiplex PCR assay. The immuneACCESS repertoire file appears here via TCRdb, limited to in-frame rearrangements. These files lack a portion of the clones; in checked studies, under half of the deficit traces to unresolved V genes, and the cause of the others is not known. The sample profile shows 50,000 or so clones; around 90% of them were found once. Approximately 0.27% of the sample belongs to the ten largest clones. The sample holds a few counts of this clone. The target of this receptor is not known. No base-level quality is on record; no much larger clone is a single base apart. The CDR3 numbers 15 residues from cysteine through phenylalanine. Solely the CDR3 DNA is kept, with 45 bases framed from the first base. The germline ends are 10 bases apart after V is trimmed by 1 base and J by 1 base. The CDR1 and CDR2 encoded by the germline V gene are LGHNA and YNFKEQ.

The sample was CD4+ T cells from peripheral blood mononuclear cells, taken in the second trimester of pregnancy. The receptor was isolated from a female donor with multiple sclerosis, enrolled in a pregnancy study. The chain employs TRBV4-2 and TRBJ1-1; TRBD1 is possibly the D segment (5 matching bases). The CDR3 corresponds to CASSQGLGGNTEAFF. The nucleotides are TGTGCCAGCAGCCAAGGACTCGGGGGGAACACTGAAGCTTTCTTT.